What follows are 8 T cell receptor beta chains derived from one specimen sequenced in a study of Ad26.COV2.S vaccination and SARS-CoV-2 variants. Produced via immunoSEQ multiplex PCR; TCRdb's table is partial and in-frame only. The sample has roughly 410,000 clones, about 80% seen once; the top ten hold nearly 7.5%. As to treatment: about 20 received Ad26.COV2.S at low or high dose, single or two shots; roughly 5 received placebo; per-sample allocation not given. At day 63 after the first vaccine or placebo injection, samples were drawn. The starting material was peripheral blood, obtained in a trial of Ad26.COV2.S vaccine versus placebo. The receptors derive from a person aged 18 to 65 who received the Ad26.COV2.S COVID-19 vaccine or a placebo.

This chain links TRBV7-9 with TRBJ2-7; D is undetermined. CDR1 and CDR2 (germline): SEHNR, FQNEAQ (reference sequence). CDR3 length: 12 residues. V lost 3 bases to trimming and J lost 4 bases, with 7 bases between them. The CDR3 bases are TGTGCCAGCAGCTTTTCAAAGTACGAGCAGTACTTC. Amino acids: CASSFSKYEQYF.

The table lists this clone with a count of one. V gene TRBV9 combines with J gene TRBJ2-1; 10 bases line up with TRBD1. Per the germline V gene, CDR1 is SGDLS and CDR2 is YYNGEE. Trimming cost V 6 bases and J 7 bases; bases outside gene matches: 7. This CDR3 is built from 14 residues. CDR3 sequence reads: CASNRQGARNEQFF. CDR3 DNA sequence: TGTGCCAGCAATAGACAGGGGGCACGGAATGAGCAGTTCTTC.

The rearrangement joins TRBV3-1 (or the pseudogene TRBV3-2) to TRBJ1-2; no clear D gene. In germline, CDR1 is LGHDT, CDR2 YNNKEL (reference sequence). The CDR3 loop spans 15 amino acids. V shed 4 bases and J shed 7 bases, with 19 bases lying between them. CDR3 coding DNA: TGTGCCAGCAGCCCTCCCCGGGGAGCAGACGGTGGCTACACCTTC. Its translation: CASSPPRGADGGYTF.

The rearrangement links TRBV19 to TRBJ1-2; 9 nucleotides match TRBD1. This CDR3 spans 18 amino acids. Per the germline V gene, CDR1 is LNHDA and CDR2 is SQIVND (reference sequence). Trimming took 6 bases from V and 6 from J; bases not matched to a gene: 20. The CDR3 DNA follows: TGTGCCAGTAGCATAATCCGGACAGGGGCCGTTCCTTTGAATGGCTACACCTTC. Protein: CASSIIRTGAVPLNGYTF.

This clone was detected only once. This chain uses TRBV6-1 with TRBJ1-4; no firm D call. The CDR3 covers 12 residues. Looked up from germline, CDR1 is MNHNS and CDR2 is SASEGT. Trimming took off 2 bases at V and 7 bases at J, with 5 bases between the two ends. In DNA, the CDR3 is TGTGCCAGCAGTGAATTGGTTGAAAAACTGTTTTTT. Translation gives CASSELVEKLFF.

The chain is built from TRBV6-7 and TRBJ2-4; no clear D. TRBV6-7 qualifies as an ORF whose function is uncertain. The CDR3 has 14 residues. Trimming cost V 8 bases and J 0 bases, with 11 bases left between them. CDR3 in amino acids: CASPFKGAKNIQYF. CDR3 bases: TGTGCCAGCCCGTTCAAGGGAGCCAAAAACATTCAGTACTTC.

This clone came up once. CDR3 protein: CASAQAMNTEAFF. In DNA form, the CDR3 reads TGTGCCAGCGCCCAGGCCATGAACACTGAAGCTTTCTTT. This chain uses TRBV7-2 with TRBJ1-1; D unclear. The CDR3 spans 13 residues. With 8 bases removed from V and 0 bases from J, the gap between germline ends came to 10 bases. Germline V CDR1 and CDR2: SGHTA, FQGNSA.

The V gene is TRBV12-3 or TRBV12-4, the J gene TRBJ2-7; D ambiguous. V lost 4 bases and J lost 11, with 15 bases in between. CDR3 length equals 12 residues. CDR3 amino acids: CASSSPYTWEYF. CDR3 bases: TGTGCCAGCAGTTCCCCCTATACTTGGGAGTACTTC.